These 19 T cell receptor beta chains originate from one sample sequenced in a study of cytomegalovirus exposure and HLA in healthy donors. It was with 60 Vbeta and 13 Jbeta primers that the PCR ran. Clones were read by immunoSEQ multiplex PCR, and TCRdb kept only the in-frame ones, dropping some. The table includes approximately 260,000 clones, roughly four fifths detected once. The specimen sequenced was PBMCs. The source of these receptors is a woman aged 40 to 50 in good health and CMV-seropositive.

The chain joins TRBV6-1 to TRBJ1-3; 7 bases line up with TRBD1. The CDR3 is made up of 15 amino acids. Germline trimming cut 4 bases from V and 4 bases from J; bases unmatched to any gene: 7. The V gene's germline CDR1 is MNHNS and CDR2 SASEGT. The CDR3 DNA follows: TGTGCCAGCAGTGCTTACACAGGGGCCGGAAACACCATATATTTT. It specifies CASSAYTGAGNTIYF.

The CDR3 DNA is TGTGCCAGCAGCGTAGGGCGGCTACGCACAGATACGCAGTATTTT. Protein product: CASSVGRLRTDTQYF. V and J are TRBV9 and TRBJ2-3; no reliable D call. The length of the CDR3 is 15 residues. Looked up from germline, CDR1 is SGDLS and CDR2 is YYNGEE. Trimming took off 0 bases at V and 1 base at J, with 9 bases between the two ends.

CDR3 residues: CASSLRRVRPDTQYF. CDR3 nucleotides: TGTGCCAGCAGCTTGCGCAGGGTCCGGCCAGATACGCAGTATTTT. The genes are TRBV5-6 and TRBJ2-3; D is possibly TRBD1 (5 bases). The CDR3 contains 15 residues. Germline lookup yields CDR1 SGHDT and CDR2 YYEEEE. The germline V and J ends were trimmed by 1 base and 4 bases, with 13 bases remaining between them. Full variable domain (rest looked up from reference TRBV5-6 and TRBJ2-3): DAGVTQSPTHLIKTRGQQVTLRCSPKSGHDTVSWYQQALGQGPQFIFQYYEEEERQRGNFPDRFSGHQFPNYSSELNVNALLLGDSALYLCASSLRRVRPDTQYFGPGTRLTVL.

The chain combines TRBV18 with TRBJ1-1; D is possibly TRBD1 (6 bases). The CDR3 covers 16 residues. CDR1 KGHSH and CDR2 LQKENI come from the germline V gene. V lost 2 bases, J lost 3 bases, and 16 bases lay in between. Written as DNA, the CDR3 is TGTGCCAGCTCACCAAGACAGGCGGGTTCCTACACTGAAGCTTTCTTT. This codes for CASSPRQAGSYTEAFF.

The CDR3 sequence: CASSSQGMNTEAFF. The CDR3 DNA is TGTGCCAGCAGCTCACAGGGTATGAACACTGAAGCTTTCTTT. The V and J genes are TRBV11-2 and TRBJ1-1; possible D gene TRBD1, 6 bases. Trimming took off 4 bases at V and 0 bases at J, with 9 bases between the two ends. The CDR3 spans 14 residues. The germline V gene encodes CDR1 SGHAT and CDR2 FQNNGV.

The V and J genes are TRBV19 and TRBJ2-2; 11 bases are shared with TRBD2. Germline V gene lookup returns CDR1 LNHDA and CDR2 SQIVND (reference sequence). Losses at the gene ends were 6 bases for V and 1 base for J; bases not matched to a gene: 4. This CDR3 spans 16 amino acids. The CDR3 nucleotides are TGTGCCAGTAGCCCCCTAGCGGGAGGGAACACCGGGGAGCTGTTTTTT. It encodes CASSPLAGGNTGELFF.

The genes are TRBV21-1 and TRBJ2-7; the listed D gene, TRBD1, was not tested against the DNA. TRBV21-1 is termed a pseudogene. The CDR3 runs 15 residues. The CDR3 DNA reads as TGTGCCAGCAGCAAACTGGGACAGGGGGCGTACGAGCAGTACTTC. Protein product: CASSKLGQGAYEQYF.

The genes are TRBV29-1 and TRBJ2-5; the match to TRBD2 covers 7 bases. The end of the DNA fits TRBJ2-7 better, so the J call may be wrong. This CDR3 region has 13 residues. The V gene's germline CDR1 is SQVTM and CDR2 ANQGSEA. CDR3 protein: CSAGTNRAYEQYF. The DNA of the CDR3 is TGCAGCGCCGGGACTAACCGAGCCTACGAGCAGTACTTC.

This sequence joins TRBV30 and TRBJ1-1, with no clear D. The V gene lost 1 base and the J gene lost 5 bases, with 14 bases spanning the gap. CDR1 is GTSNPN, CDR2 SVGIG, per germline (reference sequence). This CDR3 has 14 amino acids. The CDR3 reads CAWSGPGMATEAFF. The CDR3, as DNA: TGTGCCTGGAGTGGTCCGGGGATGGCGACTGAAGCTTTCTTT.

Here the CDR3 reads CASSPTGGGHETQYF. DNA for the CDR3: TGTGCCAGCAGCCCGACAGGGGGGGGGCATGAGACCCAGTACTTC. The rearrangement links TRBV7-9 to TRBJ2-5; 9 positions match TRBD1. CDR1 and CDR2 from the germline V gene are SEHNR and FQNEAQ (reference sequence). The length of the CDR3 is 15 residues. V lost 5 bases, J lost 5 bases, and 9 bases stayed unmatched.

J is TRBJ2-2 and V is TRBV6-4; 7 positions match TRBD1. The germline CDR1 and CDR2 sequences are MRHNA and SNTAGT. The CDR3 covers 14 residues. The ends lost 2 bases at V and 6 bases at J; junction bases unmatched: 3. The CDR3 DNA sequence: TGTGCCAGCAGTGACACAGGGGTTCCCGGGGAGCTGTTTTTT. As protein: CASSDTGVPGELFF.

V and J are TRBV29-1 and TRBJ2-1, with D possibly matching TRBD2 (6 bases). The CDR3 totals 12 residues. V was clipped by 4 bases and J by 8 bases, with 12 bases between them. Germline V gene lookup returns CDR1 SQVTM and CDR2 ANQGSEA. The DNA for the CDR3 is TGCAGCGTTGGCGGGAATTTCGATGAGCAGTTCTTC. Translation gives CSVGGNFDEQFF.

This clone was seen just once. The chain recombines TRBV4-1 with TRBJ2-1, with 10 bases aligning to TRBD1. The V and J ends lost 1 base and 7 bases, in that order; junction bases with no gene match: 4. Germline V gives CDR1 MGHRA, CDR2 YSYEKL. The CDR3 spans 15 residues. The CDR3 DNA follows: TGCGCCAGCAGCCAAGCGGGACAGGGGTTGAATGAGCAGTTCTTC. Amino acids: CASSQAGQGLNEQFF.

This clone showed up just once. The CDR3 sequence: CASSYSGVGGETQYF. The CDR3 DNA reads as TGTGCCAGCAGTTACTCGGGGGTGGGAGGAGAGACCCAGTACTTC. This rearrangement joins TRBV6-5 to TRBJ2-5, with D maybe TRBD2 (6 bases). The germline V and J ends were trimmed by 0 bases and 4 bases, with 12 bases remaining between them. The CDR3 totals 15 residues. In germline, CDR1 is MNHEY, CDR2 SVGAGI.

The V and J genes are TRBV6-5 and TRBJ2-3, with D perhaps TRBD1 (5 bases). The V end lost 6 bases, the J end lost 4 bases, and 11 bases lay between the germline ends. The CDR3 consists of 13 residues. Germline V lookup: CDR1 MNHEY, CDR2 SVGAGI. CDR3 residues: CASRDNAADTQYF. The CDR3 region has the DNA TGTGCCAGCAGGGACAACGCGGCAGATACGCAGTATTTT.

This clone was recorded a few times. The chain is built from TRBV28 and TRBJ2-3; TRBD1 matches at 7 bases. V lost 6 bases and J lost 0; bases outside the gene matches: 6. Germline CDR1 is MDHEN and CDR2 is SYDVKM. CDR3 size: 15 residues. CDR3: CASSRHRGSTDTQYF. The DNA for the CDR3 is TGTGCCAGCAGCCGGCACAGGGGAAGCACAGATACGCAGTATTTT. The variable domain in full, completed from reference TRBV28 and TRBJ2-3, reads DVKVTQSSRYLVKRTGEKVFLECVQDMDHENMFWYRQDPGLGLRLIYFSYDVKMKEKGDIPEGYSVSREKKERFSLILESASTNQTSMYLCASSRHRGSTDTQYFGPGTRLTVL.

V is TRBV7-8 and J is TRBJ2-7; 9 bases are shared with TRBD1. The length of the CDR3 is 16 residues. Losses at the gene ends were 2 bases for V and 4 bases for J; bases not matched to a gene: 9. CDR1 is SGHVS and CDR2 is FQNEAQ in the germline V gene. CDR3 sequence reads: CASSLNSGTGNYEQYF. CDR3 coding DNA: TGTGCCAGCAGCTTAAACTCCGGGACAGGGAATTACGAGCAGTACTTC.

The chain carries TRBV28 and TRBJ1-1; D gene ambiguous. The ends were cut back, 4 bases at V and 10 bases at J, with 13 bases in the middle. The length of the CDR3 is 12 residues. Per the germline V gene, CDR1 is MDHEN and CDR2 is SYDVKM. DNA of the CDR3: TGTGCCAGCAGTTCGGCGGGGTCCCCAGCTTTCTTT. Encoded protein: CASSSAGSPAFF.

The rearrangement uses TRBV28 and TRBJ1-6; TRBD1 might be the D (6 bases). This CDR3 has 14 residues. The V end lost 6 bases, the J end lost 10 bases, and 16 bases lay between the germline ends. Germline-derived CDR1 and CDR2 are MDHEN and SYDVKM. The DNA for the CDR3 is TGTGCCAGCAGGTCTACAGGGAGGGTCTCACCCCTCCACTTT. Protein product: CASRSTGRVSPLHF.